This T cell receptor beta chain is drawn from a study of cytomegalovirus exposure and HLA in healthy donors. Study-level information: Later, an analysis reported that the roughly 120 validation repertoires had used the same platform as the 666 first-cohort repertoires. Study findings and constraints: Some TCR beta chains (roughly 160 of them) were listed as cytomegalovirus-associated. Among the CMV-associated chains, three were confirmed in vitro as specific for CMV antigens.

It was the roughly 110-subject validation cohort, separate from the roughly 700-subject first cohort, to which the donors belonged. The CDR3 spans 13 residues. The germline CDR1 and CDR2 sequences are MNHEY and SMNVEV (reference sequence). Trimming cost V 8 bases and J 5 bases; bases outside gene matches: 8. Generated by immunoSEQ multiplex PCR, the TCRdb table keeps only in-frame clones and is missing some. Counted here are about 98,000 clones, 85% to 95% occurring once; the ten biggest clones make up roughly 0.9%. This clone has only one observation. What it binds is unknown. This chain joins TRBV27 and TRBJ2-5; 7 positions agree with TRBD2. The sequence derives from a young woman in good health and CMV-seronegative. The sequencing input was PBMCs. Written as DNA, the CDR3 is TGTGCCAGCGGTCGGGGGGTTCGGGAGACCCAGTACTTC. Its translation is CASGRGVRETQYF.